These 22 T cell receptor beta chains were all obtained from the same sample, sequenced in a study of graft-versus-host responses after intestinal transplantation. Data came from immunoSEQ multiplex PCR; TCRdb stores just in-frame clones and leaves some out. The table records about 43,000 clones, over 85% of them present only once. The material was PBMCs, obtained more than 310 days after intestinal transplant. These receptors were obtained from a human patient who received an intestinal transplant, so some T cells may come from the graft donor.

V usage is TRBV4-2 and J usage is TRBJ1-4; D gene uncertain. Germline CDR1 and CDR2: LGHNA and YNFKEQ. This CDR3 has 13 residues. With 5 bases removed from V and 8 bases from J, the gap between germline ends came to 12 bases. CDR3 sequence reads: CASSFSGEEKLFF. The CDR3 DNA is TGTGCCAGCAGCTTCTCCGGGGAGGAAAAACTGTTTTTT.

This chain joins TRBV7-9 and TRBJ2-7; D remains unclear. The germline V and J ends were trimmed by 2 bases and 5 bases, with 7 bases remaining between them. CDR1 and CDR2 (germline): SEHNR, FQNEAQ (reference sequence). The CDR3 extends over 12 amino acids. The DNA of the CDR3 is TGTGCCAGCAGCTTACAACGGAACGAGCAGTACTTC. Amino acids: CASSLQRNEQYF. The full variable domain, rest sourced from reference TRBV7-9 and TRBJ2-7, is DTGVSQNPRHKITKRGQNVTFRCDPISEHNRLYWYRQTLGQGPEFLTYFQNEAQLEKSRLLSDRFSAERPKGSFSTLEIQRTEQGDSAMYLCASSLQRNEQYFGPGTRLTVT.

The V gene is TRBV4-2, the J gene TRBJ1-4, with a possible D match to TRBD1 (5 bases). This CDR3 is 17 amino acids long. Germline-derived CDR1 and CDR2 are LGHNA and YNFKEQ. V gave up 0 bases and J gave up 5 bases, with 16 bases separating them. The CDR3 DNA follows: TGTGCCAGCAGCCAAGAGGGGCTTTCTACATACAATGAAAAACTGTTTTTT. Encoded protein: CASSQEGLSTYNEKLFF.

The chain joins TRBV4-1 to TRBJ2-7, with 7 bases aligning to TRBD2. The CDR3 runs 16 residues. V gave up 2 bases and J gave up 3 bases; unmatched junction bases: 10. Germline lookup yields CDR1 MGHRA and CDR2 YSYEKL. The DNA of the CDR3 is TGCGCCAGCAGCCAAAGAGGGACTACATGGCTCTACGAGCAGTACTTC. Protein: CASSQRGTTWLYEQYF.

The V gene is TRBV2, the J gene TRBJ1-2; possible D gene TRBD1, 6 bases. From germline, CDR1 is SNHLY and CDR2 FYNNEI. V lost 6 bases and J lost 6, with 14 bases in between. This CDR3 region has 13 residues. In nucleotides, the CDR3 is TGTGCCAGCAGGTTAAACAGGGAAAATGGCTACACCTTC. This codes for CASRLNRENGYTF.

The chain joins TRBV6-6 to TRBJ1-1; TRBD1 is a possible D gene (6 bases). The V gene's germline CDR1 is MNHNY and CDR2 SVGAGI (reference sequence). The CDR3 runs 15 residues. The V end lost 1 base, the J end lost 5 bases, and 14 bases lay between the germline ends. Here the CDR3 reads CASSYFLQGGTEAFF. The CDR3 DNA is TGTGCCAGCAGTTACTTTCTACAGGGTGGTACTGAAGCTTTCTTT.

The CDR3 DNA is TGTGCCAGCAGCCGATTAGACAGTTCCTACGAGCAGTACTTC. This translates into CASSRLDSSYEQYF. The chain combines TRBV14 with TRBJ2-7; maybe TRBD1 (5 bases). The CDR3 length is 14 residues. V shed 4 bases and J shed 1 base, with 11 bases lying between them. Germline CDR1 reads SGHDN; CDR2 reads FVKESK.

This chain uses TRBV28 with TRBJ1-5; D is undetermined. Germline loops: CDR1 MDHEN, CDR2 SYDVKM. CDR3 length equals 14 residues. V was trimmed by 1 base and J by 5 bases, leaving 9 bases between them. CDR3 nucleotide sequence: TGTGCCAGCAGTTTATCGGGCACTTATCAGCCCCAGCATTTT. It translates to CASSLSGTYQPQHF.

This clone is a singleton in its sample. The chain joins TRBV6-5 to TRBJ2-7, with 8 bases matching TRBD2. This CDR3 contains 15 residues. CDR1 and CDR2 (germline): MNHEY, SVGAGI. Trimming removed 1 base from V and 2 bases from J; junction bases left unmatched: 4. The DNA of the CDR3 is TGTGCCAGCAGTTACTATTACGGGGGGGCCTACGAGCAGTACTTC. Protein sequence: CASSYYYGGAYEQYF.

The chain couples TRBV6-8 to TRBJ2-2; no clear D. CDR3 length: 11 residues. Germline V gives CDR1 MNHGY, CDR2 SAAAGT. V lost 6 bases to trimming and J lost 5 bases, with 4 bases between them. CDR3 protein: CASRGTGELFF. CDR3 nucleotides: TGTGCCAGCAGGGGAACCGGGGAGCTGTTTTTT.

The chain combines TRBV4-1 with TRBJ1-6; D is ambiguous. Germline loops: CDR1 MGHRA, CDR2 YSYEKL. Trimming took 2 bases from V and 11 from J, leaving 10 bases between them. The CDR3 has 13 amino acids. The CDR3 coding sequence is TGCGCCAGCAGCCAACCTACCACTGCACCCCTCCACTTT. This codes for CASSQPTTAPLHF.

J is TRBJ2-7 and V is TRBV10-2; D unclear. The CDR3 runs 13 residues. Germline V lookup: CDR1 WSHSY, CDR2 SAAADI. V dropped 8 bases and J dropped 0 bases, with 11 bases sitting between them. The CDR3 reads CASLGGYSYEQYF. CDR3 nucleotide sequence: TGCGCCAGCCTTGGCGGTTACTCCTACGAGCAGTACTTC.

J is TRBJ1-5 and V is TRBV28; maybe TRBD1 (5 bases). CDR1 and CDR2 from the germline V gene are MDHEN and SYDVKM. The V and J ends lost 3 bases and 6 bases respectively, with 12 bases between them. This CDR3 region has 14 residues. The CDR3 nucleotides are TGTGCCAGCAGTTTCGGCAGGGAAAGTCAGCCCCAGCATTTT. It translates to CASSFGRESQPQHF. Filled out from reference TRBV28 and TRBJ1-5, the complete variable domain reads DVKVTQSSRYLVKRTGEKVFLECVQDMDHENMFWYRQDPGLGLRLIYFSYDVKMKEKGDIPEGYSVSREKKERFSLILESASTNQTSMYLCASSFGRESQPQHFGDGTRLSIL.

V and J are TRBV5-1 and TRBJ2-3; D might be TRBD1 (5 bases). The CDR3 contains 14 residues. Per germline, CDR1 SGHRS and CDR2 YFSETQ. V was pared by 0 bases and J by 0 bases, with 5 bases between. CDR3 coding DNA: TGCGCCAGCAGCTTGGAGGGGAGCACAGATACGCAGTATTTT. Protein product: CASSLEGSTDTQYF.

The rearrangement joins TRBV29-1 to TRBJ2-5; D might be TRBD2 (5 bases). Per the germline V gene, CDR1 is SQVTM and CDR2 is ANQGSEA. The CDR3 contains 13 residues. V was shortened by 7 bases and J by 7 bases, with 19 bases between the two germline ends. CDR3 DNA sequence: TGCAGCGCGGAAGGGCTAGCTGGTGGGACCCAGTACTTC. It specifies CSAEGLAGGTQYF.

The J gene is TRBJ1-6, the V gene TRBV13; TRBD1 aligns across 7 bases. The CDR3 totals 17 residues. V was clipped by 7 bases and J by 0 bases; unmatched bases: 9. Looked up from germline, CDR1 is PRHDT and CDR2 is FYEKMQ (reference sequence). CDR3 region: CASIKQGESSYNSPLHF. Here the CDR3 DNA reads TGTGCCAGCATCAAGCAGGGGGAGAGCTCCTATAATTCACCCCTCCACTTT. The variable domain in full, with the rest retrieved from reference TRBV13 and TRBJ1-6, is AAGVIQSPRHLIKEKRETATLKCYPIPRHDTVYWYQQGPGQDPQFLISFYEKMQSDKGSIPDRFSAQQFSDYHSELNMSSLELGDSALYFCASIKQGESSYNSPLHFGNGTRLTVT.

On this clone itself: At one boundary the junction diverges from the germline segment, which might be a read error. The chain is built from TRBV6-4 and TRBJ2-1, with 8 bases fitting TRBD2. Looked up from germline, CDR1 is MRHNA and CDR2 is SNTAGT. The CDR3 is made up of 14 amino acids. CDR3 DNA: TGTGCCAGCAGTCCGGGACTAGGATACAATGGGCAGCTCTTC. Protein product: CASSPGLGYNGQLF.

The chain links TRBV4-2 to TRBJ2-2; TRBD2 matches at 9 bases. The V segment lost 2 bases and the J segment 7 bases; nucleotides outside the gene matches: 14. In germline, CDR1 is LGHNA, CDR2 YNFKEQ. The CDR3 contains 18 residues. The DNA of the CDR3 is TGTGCCAGCAGCCAAAGCCTGGCGGGAGGGCCTTCGGTCGGGGAGCTGTTTTTT. It yields the protein CASSQSLAGGPSVGELFF.

V usage is TRBV4-1 and J usage is TRBJ2-7; 7 bases match TRBD1. The CDR3 contains 16 residues. V shed 1 base and J 3 bases; nucleotides not matched to a gene: 9. Per the germline V gene, CDR1 is MGHRA and CDR2 is YSYEKL. The CDR3 bases are TGCGCCAGCAGCCAAGGGGCCGGGACAGAGAGCTACGAGCAGTACTTC. Its translation: CASSQGAGTESYEQYF.

The V gene is TRBV5-6, the J gene TRBJ1-6; no firm D call. This CDR3 is built from 13 residues. Trimming cost V 0 bases and J 7 bases, with 5 bases left between them. The germline V gene encodes CDR1 SGHDT and CDR2 YYEEEE. The CDR3 protein is CASSLGSNSPLHF. CDR3 DNA sequence: TGTGCCAGCAGCTTGGGCAGCAATTCACCCCTCCACTTT.

The rearrangement uses TRBV7-6 and TRBJ1-1, with 7 bases lining up with TRBD1. The CDR3 contains 13 residues. Germline CDR1 is SGHVS and CDR2 is FNYEAQ. With V trimmed by 5 bases and J by 5 bases, 5 bases remained unmatched. The CDR3 DNA reads TGTGCCAGCAGCATACAACAGGGGACTGAAGCTTTCTTT. It is translated as CASSIQQGTEAFF.

This clone was detected once. The V and J genes are TRBV5-1 and TRBJ2-3; TRBD1 aligns across 9 bases. CDR1 and CDR2 (germline): SGHRS, YFSETQ. With V trimmed by 4 bases and J by 1 base, 4 bases remained unmatched. This CDR3 contains 15 residues. The CDR3 reads CASSGTGPGTDTQYF. CDR3 coding DNA: TGCGCCAGCAGCGGGACAGGGCCCGGCACAGATACGCAGTATTTT.